A single T cell receptor beta chain is shown here with its context. This entry comes from a study of blood T cell repertoires in COVID-19. Using immunoSEQ multiplex PCR, the repertoire was profiled, and TCRdb retains in-frame clones only, with some absent. Found here are under 45,000 clones, 75% to 85% of them singletons; the top ten hold about 26%. This CDR3 spans 15 amino acids. The V and J ends lost 5 bases and 3 bases, in that order; junction bases with no gene match: 6. The V gene's germline CDR1 is KGHSH and CDR2 LQKENI. The sequencing input was peripheral blood. The sequence was collected from a man older than 75 with acute or convalescent COVID-19. V is TRBV18 and J is TRBJ1-1; 10 nucleotides line up with TRBD1. The CDR3 DNA reads as TGTGCCAGCTCAGCGACAGGGGGCCCGGACACTGAAGCTTTCTTT. It codes for CASSATGGPDTEAFF.